Below, 26 T cell receptor beta chains from the same sample are listed, as sequenced in a study of blood T cell repertoires in COVID-19. Using immunoSEQ multiplex PCR, the repertoire was profiled, and TCRdb retains in-frame clones only, with some absent. Here the sample spans 250,000 or so clones, 75% to 90% being singletons. The sequenced sample consisted of PBMCs or T cells enriched from blood (not recorded which). The receptors shown here come from a woman aged 25 to 39 with acute COVID-19.

The gene calls are TRBV13 and TRBJ1-6; D might be TRBD1 (5 bases). This CDR3 has 15 residues. V lost 4 bases and J 7 bases, leaving 14 bases between the germline ends. Germline V gene data show CDR1 as PRHDT and CDR2 as FYEKMQ (reference sequence). The CDR3 region has the DNA TGTGCCAGCAGCTCCCGGGGGACGGAGAATTCACCCCTCCACTTT. This sequence encodes CASSSRGTENSPLHF. The variable domain in full, with the rest retrieved from reference TRBV13 and TRBJ1-6, is AAGVIQSPRHLIKEKRETATLKCYPIPRHDTVYWYQQGPGQDPQFLISFYEKMQSDKGSIPDRFSAQQFSDYHSELNMSSLELGDSALYFCASSSRGTENSPLHFGNGTRLTVT.

V and J are TRBV24-1 and TRBJ1-2; 7 bases line up with TRBD1. The length of the CDR3 is 17 residues. J gave up 4 bases and V 4 bases, and 14 bases lay outside the gene matches. CDR1 is KGHDR, CDR2 SFDVKD, per germline. The CDR3 sequence is CATSESTGPVGIYGYTF. Here the CDR3 DNA reads TGTGCCACCAGTGAATCGACAGGGCCGGTAGGAATCTATGGCTACACCTTC.

V usage is TRBV5-1 and J usage is TRBJ2-3, with 11 nucleotides matching TRBD2. The CDR3 runs 17 residues. V lost 0 bases, J lost 0 bases, and 3 bases stayed unmatched. Germline values: CDR1 SGHRS, CDR2 YFSETQ. The CDR3 protein is CASSLVGLAASTDTQYF. CDR3 bases: TGCGCCAGCAGCTTGGTGGGACTAGCGGCTAGCACAGATACGCAGTATTTT.

Written as DNA, the CDR3 is TGCGCCAGCAGCCAAGAACCAGGGGGCACTGAAGCTTTCTTT. Translation: CASSQEPGGTEAFF. The chain uses TRBV4-1 and TRBJ1-1; 7 bases agree with TRBD1. CDR1 is MGHRA, CDR2 YSYEKL, per germline. CDR3 size: 14 residues. The V and J ends lost 0 bases and 4 bases, in that order; junction bases with no gene match: 2.

The chain couples TRBV5-8 to TRBJ2-1, with 9 bases lining up with TRBD1. CDR1 and CDR2 (germline): SGHTS, YDEGEE. V shed 3 bases and J 7 bases; nucleotides not matched to a gene: 8. This CDR3 region has 15 residues. The CDR3 sequence: CASSSGQGLVNEQFF. The CDR3 DNA reads TGTGCCAGCAGCTCGGGACAGGGACTTGTGAATGAGCAGTTCTTC.

This clone came up once. The chain links TRBV5-1 to TRBJ2-1; no firm D call. Germline V gives CDR1 SGHRS, CDR2 YFSETQ. The V end was cut by 0 bases, the J end by 6 bases, with 10 bases between. CDR3 length: 14 amino acids. The CDR3 DNA follows: TGCGCCAGCAGCTTGGAGTGGGCAGGCAATGAGCAGTTCTTC. Protein product: CASSLEWAGNEQFF.

This chain connects TRBV4-3 to TRBJ2-1; TRBD1 matches at 7 bases. V lost 4 bases and J lost 8; bases outside the gene matches: 8. CDR3 length: 14 residues. Germline V gene data show CDR1 as LGHNA and CDR2 as YSLEER. In DNA, the CDR3 is TGCGCCAGCAGCCCCTCGACAGGGACCCATGAGCAGTTCTTC. This encodes CASSPSTGTHEQFF.

A single count supports this clone. The V call is TRBV30, the J call TRBJ1-5; TRBD1 is a possible D gene (5 bases). Trimming took 2 bases from V and 1 from J, leaving 9 bases between them. Germline V CDR1 and CDR2: GTSNPN, SVGIG (reference sequence). The CDR3 extends over 14 amino acids. The CDR3: CAWSRGKSNQPQHF. The DNA for the CDR3 is TGTGCCTGGAGTCGGGGGAAGAGCAATCAGCCCCAGCATTTT.

The chain joins TRBV7-9 to TRBJ2-1; 8 bases are shared with TRBD1. This CDR3 comprises 15 residues. The V and J ends lost 0 bases and 6 bases, in that order; junction bases with no gene match: 4. Germline values: CDR1 SEHNR, CDR2 FQNEAQ (reference sequence). The DNA of the CDR3 is TGTGCCAGCAGCTTAGCTGGGACAGGCGGCAATGAGCAGTTCTTC. This gives the protein CASSLAGTGGNEQFF. The whole variable domain, filled in from reference TRBV7-9 and TRBJ2-1, reads DTGVSQNPRHKITKRGQNVTFRCDPISEHNRLYWYRQTLGQGPEFLTYFQNEAQLEKSRLLSDRFSAERPKGSFSTLEIQRTEQGDSAMYLCASSLAGTGGNEQFFGPGTRLTVL.

The chain is built from TRBV11-2 and TRBJ2-1; 9 nucleotides match TRBD2. Germline CDR1 reads SGHAT; CDR2 reads FQNNGV. This CDR3 is built from 15 residues. Unmatched junction bases numbered 5, after V lost 3 bases and J lost 5 bases. Here the CDR3 DNA reads TGTGCCAGCAGCTTGTCAGGACTAGCGAACAATGAGCAGTTCTTC. Translation: CASSLSGLANNEQFF.

The chain links TRBV2 to TRBJ2-7; D is unresolved. Trimming cost V 10 bases and J 2 bases, with 15 bases left between them. The CDR3 consists of 13 residues. The V gene's germline CDR1 is SNHLY and CDR2 FYNNEI. This chain's CDR3 is CATLRSQAYEQYF. CDR3 sequence (DNA): TGTGCCACCTTGAGAAGCCAAGCCTACGAGCAGTACTTC.

The J gene is TRBJ2-7, the V gene TRBV7-8; TRBD2 agrees at 10 bases. Losses at the gene ends were 5 bases for V and 5 bases for J; bases not matched to a gene: 6. This CDR3 spans 14 amino acids. Germline V gives CDR1 SGHVS, CDR2 FQNEAQ. CDR3 sequence reads: CASSRGLAAHEQYF. The DNA for the CDR3 is TGTGCCAGCAGCCGAGGACTAGCGGCGCACGAGCAGTACTTC. Together with reference TRBV7-8 and TRBJ2-7, the CDR3 gives the full variable domain: GAGVSQSPRYKVAKRGQDVALRCDPISGHVSLFWYQQALGQGPEFLTYFQNEAQLDKSGLPSDRFFAERPEGSVSTLKIQRTQQEDSAVYLCASSRGLAAHEQYFGPGTRLTVT.

In this sample, this clone turned up a few times. The chain employs TRBV5-1 and TRBJ2-2, with TRBD2 as a possible D gene (6 bases). The ends were cut back, 5 bases at V and 6 bases at J, with 14 bases in the middle. The CDR3 consists of 14 residues. Per germline, CDR1 SGHRS and CDR2 YFSETQ. This chain's CDR3 is CASREMEGSGELFF. CDR3 sequence (DNA): TGCGCCAGCAGAGAGATGGAGGGCTCCGGGGAGCTGTTTTTT.

The rearrangement links TRBV5-4 to TRBJ1-4; 8 bases agree with TRBD1. The V gene end was trimmed by 2 bases and the J gene end by 7 bases; junction bases not matched to a gene: 4. The CDR3 contains 14 residues. The germline CDR1 and CDR2 sequences are SGHNT and YYREEE (reference sequence). CDR3 in DNA: TGTGCCAGCAGCTTCGGACAGGGCTTTGAAAAACTGTTTTTT. It encodes CASSFGQGFEKLFF.

The chain uses TRBV18 and TRBJ2-1; 10 bases are shared with TRBD2. V gave up 0 bases and J gave up 10 bases; unmatched junction bases: 9. Germline lookup yields CDR1 KGHSH and CDR2 LQKENI. The CDR3 is made up of 16 amino acids. The CDR3: CASSPPPAGGPREQFF. The CDR3 nucleotides are TGTGCCAGCTCACCACCCCCAGCGGGAGGGCCAAGAGAGCAGTTCTTC. Based on the CDR3 plus reference TRBV18 and TRBJ2-1, the full variable domain is NAGVMQNPRHLVRRRGQEARLRCSPMKGHSHVYWYRQLPEEGLKFMVYLQKENIIDESGMPKERFSAEFPKEGPSILRIQQVVRGDSAAYFCASSPPPAGGPREQFFGPGTRLTVL.

The rearrangement joins TRBV24-1 to TRBJ2-5, with 10 nucleotides matching TRBD1. Germline V gene sequence: CDR1 KGHDR, CDR2 SFDVKD. This CDR3 region has 15 residues. V was pared by 3 bases and J by 2 bases, with 2 bases of the junction left unmatched. The CDR3: CATSDRDRGQETQYF. As DNA, the CDR3 is TGTGCCACCAGTGATCGGGACAGGGGTCAAGAGACCCAGTACTTC.

The chain uses TRBV30 and TRBJ2-7; 7 nucleotides match TRBD1. V shed 3 bases and J 9 bases; nucleotides not matched to a gene: 8. This CDR3 has 12 residues. The V gene's germline CDR1 is GTSNPN and CDR2 SVGIG (reference sequence). DNA of the CDR3: TGTGCCTGGAGGGGACAGCAAGGGATGCAGTACTTC. It yields the protein CAWRGQQGMQYF.

The V gene is TRBV5-6, the J gene TRBJ2-7; D is perhaps TRBD2 (5 bases). This CDR3 comprises 15 residues. Germline V CDR1 and CDR2: SGHDT, YYEEEE. V was pared by 0 bases and J by 0 bases, with 10 bases between. CDR3 nucleotide sequence: TGTGCCAGCAGCTTGGGAGGCGCGGGCTCCTACGAGCAGTACTTC. Protein product: CASSLGGAGSYEQYF.

The rearrangement joins TRBV24-1 to TRBJ2-1; 7 bases match TRBD1. V trimming: 3 bases; J trimming: 4 bases; junction bases outside the gene matches: 8. Germline lookup yields CDR1 KGHDR and CDR2 SFDVKD. The CDR3 loop spans 16 amino acids. CDR3 in DNA: TGTGCCACCAGTGATCAATCCGGGACAGTGTACAATGAGCAGTTCTTC. Translated: CATSDQSGTVYNEQFF.

The J gene is TRBJ2-7, the V gene TRBV2; unclear D gene. The CDR3 is made up of 13 amino acids. V gave up 3 bases and J gave up 7 bases, with 13 bases separating them. Germline V gene data show CDR1 as SNHLY and CDR2 as FYNNEI. This CDR3 is CASSDQAAKEQYF. The CDR3 DNA follows: TGTGCCAGCAGTGATCAAGCTGCTAAGGAGCAGTACTTC.

This chain joins TRBV12-3 or TRBV12-4 and TRBJ2-1; D is possibly TRBD2 (6 bases). Trimming pared 3 bases from V and 7 bases from J, leaving 10 bases between. The CDR3 loop spans 13 amino acids. The CDR3 DNA sequence: TGTGCCAGCAGTTTTGGAGGGTGGAATGAGCAGTTCTTC. It specifies CASSFGGWNEQFF.

The V call is TRBV4-2, the J call TRBJ2-3; TRBD2 is a possible D gene (5 bases). V was clipped by 0 bases and J by 1 base, with 8 bases between them. This CDR3 has 15 amino acids. CDR1 is LGHNA and CDR2 is YNFKEQ in the germline V gene. The CDR3 DNA sequence: TGTGCCAGCAGCCAAGATGGGCGGGGCACAGATACGCAGTATTTT. It encodes CASSQDGRGTDTQYF.

The genes are TRBV7-9 and TRBJ2-1, with D tentatively TRBD1 (6 bases). Germline assignment: CDR1 SEHNR and CDR2 FQNEAQ (reference sequence). The germline V and J ends were trimmed by 5 bases and 6 bases, with 11 bases remaining between them. This CDR3 contains 13 residues. CDR3 amino acids: CASSNRALNEQFF. The CDR3 DNA reads TGTGCCAGCAGCAACAGGGCCCTCAATGAGCAGTTCTTC.

The CDR3 loop is CASSVQGNYNEQFF. The CDR3 bases are TGTGCCAGCAGTGTGCAGGGGAACTACAATGAGCAGTTCTTC. This sequence joins TRBV6-4 and TRBJ2-1, with D perhaps matching TRBD1 (6 bases). There are 14 residues in the CDR3. V dropped 4 bases and J dropped 3 bases, with 10 bases sitting between them. Germline-derived CDR1 and CDR2 are MRHNA and SNTAGT.

The table lists this clone with a count of one. The V and J genes are TRBV7-2 and TRBJ2-1; 8 bases match TRBD1. The CDR3 is 17 residues long. Germline V gene sequence: CDR1 SGHTA, CDR2 FQGNSA. V shed 1 base and J 2 bases; nucleotides not matched to a gene: 7. CDR3 sequence reads: CASSLGGQGPPYNEQFF. The CDR3 coding sequence is TGTGCCAGCAGCTTAGGAGGACAGGGCCCCCCCTACAATGAGCAGTTCTTC. Using reference TRBV7-2 and TRBJ2-1 for the parts outside the CDR3, the full variable domain is GAGVSQSPSNKVTEKGKDVELRCDPISGHTALYWYRQSLGQGLEFLIYFQGNSAPDKSGLPSDRFSAERTGGSVSTLTIQRTQQEDSAVYLCASSLGGQGPPYNEQFFGPGTRLTVL.

The chain recombines TRBV30 with TRBJ2-5; D is unclear. V lost 0 bases and J lost 4, with 15 bases in between. The CDR3 covers 15 residues. Germline V gene data show CDR1 as GTSNPN and CDR2 as SVGIG (reference sequence). CDR3 in amino acids: CAWSVNLGSGETQYF. Here the CDR3 DNA reads TGTGCCTGGAGTGTAAATCTAGGATCGGGAGAGACCCAGTACTTC.